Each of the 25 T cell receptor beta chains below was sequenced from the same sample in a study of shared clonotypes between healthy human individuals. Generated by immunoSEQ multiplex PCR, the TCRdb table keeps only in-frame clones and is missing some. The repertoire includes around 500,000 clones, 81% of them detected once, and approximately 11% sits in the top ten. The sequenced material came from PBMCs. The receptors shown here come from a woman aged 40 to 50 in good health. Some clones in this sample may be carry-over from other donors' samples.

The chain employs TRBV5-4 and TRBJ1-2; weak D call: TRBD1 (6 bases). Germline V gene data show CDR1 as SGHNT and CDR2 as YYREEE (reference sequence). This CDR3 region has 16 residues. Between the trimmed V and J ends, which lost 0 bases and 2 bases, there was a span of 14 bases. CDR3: CASSLVPTGGNYGYTF. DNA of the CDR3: TGTGCCAGCAGCTTGGTCCCGACAGGAGGAAACTATGGCTACACCTTC.

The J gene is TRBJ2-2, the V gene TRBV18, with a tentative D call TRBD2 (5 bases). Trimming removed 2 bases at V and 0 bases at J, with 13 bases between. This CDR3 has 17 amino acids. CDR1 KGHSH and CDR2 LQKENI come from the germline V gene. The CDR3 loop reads CASSPESSISNTGELFF. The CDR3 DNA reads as TGTGCCAGCTCACCAGAGTCTAGCATATCGAACACCGGGGAGCTGTTTTTT.

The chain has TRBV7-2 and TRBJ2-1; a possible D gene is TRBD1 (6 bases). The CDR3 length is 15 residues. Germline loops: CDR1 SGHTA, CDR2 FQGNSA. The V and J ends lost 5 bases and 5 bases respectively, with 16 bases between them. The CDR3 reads CASSQGSRTDNEQFF. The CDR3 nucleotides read TGTGCCAGCAGCCAGGGTTCTAGGACAGACAATGAGCAGTTCTTC. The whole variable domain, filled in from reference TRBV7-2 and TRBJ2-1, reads GAGVSQSPSNKVTEKGKDVELRCDPISGHTALYWYRQSLGQGLEFLIYFQGNSAPDKSGLPSDRFSAERTGGSVSTLTIQRTQQEDSAVYLCASSQGSRTDNEQFFGPGTRLTVL.

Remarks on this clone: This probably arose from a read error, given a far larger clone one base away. The CDR3 DNA is TGCGCCAGCAGCCAAGAAATTTTCTCCTACGAGCAGTACTTC. It is translated as CASSQEIFSYEQYF. This chain links TRBV4-1 with TRBJ2-7; D call uncertain. The CDR3 totals 14 residues. The V end lost 0 bases, the J end lost 0 bases, and 6 bases lay between the germline ends. From germline, CDR1 is MGHRA and CDR2 YSYEKL.

In DNA, the CDR3 is TGTGCCAGCACCCTGAATGACTATAGCAATCAGCCCCAGCATTTT. Its translation: CASTLNDYSNQPQHF. The chain uses TRBV28 and TRBJ1-5, with D hard to call. This CDR3 spans 15 amino acids. Germline loops: CDR1 MDHEN, CDR2 SYDVKM. With 7 bases removed from V and 0 bases from J, the gap between germline ends came to 13 bases. Full variable domain (remainder filled in from reference TRBV28 and TRBJ1-5): DVKVTQSSRYLVKRTGEKVFLECVQDMDHENMFWYRQDPGLGLRLIYFSYDVKMKEKGDIPEGYSVSREKKERFSLILESASTNQTSMYLCASTLNDYSNQPQHFGDGTRLSIL.

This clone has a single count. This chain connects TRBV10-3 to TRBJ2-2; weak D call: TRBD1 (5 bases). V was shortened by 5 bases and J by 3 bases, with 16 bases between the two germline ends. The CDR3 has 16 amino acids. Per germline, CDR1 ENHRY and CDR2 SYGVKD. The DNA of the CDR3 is TGTGCCATCAGTCTATTAGGGGCCTCGGACACCGGGGAGCTGTTTTTT. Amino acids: CAISLLGASDTGELFF.

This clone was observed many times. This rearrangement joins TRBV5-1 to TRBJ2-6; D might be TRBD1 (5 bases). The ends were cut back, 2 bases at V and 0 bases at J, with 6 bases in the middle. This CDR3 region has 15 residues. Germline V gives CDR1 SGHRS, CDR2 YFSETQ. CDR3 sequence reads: CASSLQASGANVLTF. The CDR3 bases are TGCGCCAGCAGCTTACAGGCCTCTGGGGCCAACGTCCTGACTTTC.

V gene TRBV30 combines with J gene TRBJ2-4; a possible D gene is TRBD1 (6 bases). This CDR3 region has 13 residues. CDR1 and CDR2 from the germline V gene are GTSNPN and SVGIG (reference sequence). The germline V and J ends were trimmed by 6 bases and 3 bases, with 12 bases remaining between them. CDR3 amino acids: CACSRGDKNIQYF. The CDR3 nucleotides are TGTGCCTGTTCCAGGGGCGACAAAAACATTCAGTACTTC.

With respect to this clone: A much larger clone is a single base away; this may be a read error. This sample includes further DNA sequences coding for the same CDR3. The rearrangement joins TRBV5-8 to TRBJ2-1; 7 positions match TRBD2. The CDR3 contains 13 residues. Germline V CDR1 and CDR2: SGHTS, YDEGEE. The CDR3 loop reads CASSLGGFNEQFF. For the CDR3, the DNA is TGTGCTAGCAGCTTGGGAGGGTTCAATGAGCAGTTCTTC. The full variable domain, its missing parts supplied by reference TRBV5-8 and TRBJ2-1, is EAGVTQSPTHLIKTRGQQATLRCSPISGHTSVYWYQQALGLGLQFLLWYDEGEERNRGNFPPRFSGRQFPNYSSELNVNALELEDSALYLCASSLGGFNEQFFGPGTRLTVL.

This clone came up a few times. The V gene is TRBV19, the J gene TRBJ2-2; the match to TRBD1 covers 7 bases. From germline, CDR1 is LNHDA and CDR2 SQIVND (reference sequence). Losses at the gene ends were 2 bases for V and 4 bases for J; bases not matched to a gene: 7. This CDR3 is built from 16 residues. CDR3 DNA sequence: TGTGCCAGTAGTATACCCCCGGGACAGTCCACCGGGGAGCTGTTTTTT. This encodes CASSIPPGQSTGELFF.

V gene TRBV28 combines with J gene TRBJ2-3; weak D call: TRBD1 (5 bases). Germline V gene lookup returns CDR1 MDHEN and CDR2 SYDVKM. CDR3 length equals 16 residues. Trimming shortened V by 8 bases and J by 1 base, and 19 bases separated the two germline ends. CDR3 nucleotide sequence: TGTGCCAGCCTAAGCGACCAGGGAACGGGCACAGATACGCAGTATTTT. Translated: CASLSDQGTGTDTQYF.

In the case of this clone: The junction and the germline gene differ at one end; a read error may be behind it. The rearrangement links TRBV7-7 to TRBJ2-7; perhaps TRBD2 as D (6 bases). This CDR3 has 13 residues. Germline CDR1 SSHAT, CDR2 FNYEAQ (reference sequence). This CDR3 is CASSLAVGGEQYF. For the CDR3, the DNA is TGTGCTAGCAGCTTAGCGGTGGGGGGCGAGCAGTACTTC.

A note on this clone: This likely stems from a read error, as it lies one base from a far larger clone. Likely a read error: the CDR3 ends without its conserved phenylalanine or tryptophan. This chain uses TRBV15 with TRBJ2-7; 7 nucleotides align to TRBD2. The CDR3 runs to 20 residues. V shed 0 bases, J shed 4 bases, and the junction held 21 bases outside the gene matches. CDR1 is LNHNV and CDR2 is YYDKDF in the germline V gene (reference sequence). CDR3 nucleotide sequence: TGTGCCACCAGCAGAGACAGGGATTGGGGAGCGGGACCACATCGGTACGAGCAGTACTCC. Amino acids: CATSRDRDWGAGPHRYEQYS.

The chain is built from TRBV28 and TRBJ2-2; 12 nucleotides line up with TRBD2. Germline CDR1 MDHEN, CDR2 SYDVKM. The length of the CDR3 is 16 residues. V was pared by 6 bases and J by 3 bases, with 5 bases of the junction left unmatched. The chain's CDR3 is CASRPLAGGDTGELFF. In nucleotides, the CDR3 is TGTGCCAGCAGGCCTCTAGCGGGAGGGGACACCGGGGAGCTGTTTTTT.

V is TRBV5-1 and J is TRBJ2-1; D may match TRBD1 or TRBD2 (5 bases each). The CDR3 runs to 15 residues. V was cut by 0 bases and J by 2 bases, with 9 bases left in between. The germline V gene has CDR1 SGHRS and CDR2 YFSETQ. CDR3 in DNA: TGCGCCAGCAGCTTGGCCGGGGACCCCTACAATGAGCAGTTCTTC. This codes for CASSLAGDPYNEQFF. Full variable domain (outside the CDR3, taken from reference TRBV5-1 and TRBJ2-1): KAGVTQTPRYLIKTRGQQVTLSCSPISGHRSVSWYQQTPGQGLQFLFEYFSETQRNKGNFPGRFSGRQFSNSRSEMNVSTLELGDSALYLCASSLAGDPYNEQFFGPGTRLTVL.

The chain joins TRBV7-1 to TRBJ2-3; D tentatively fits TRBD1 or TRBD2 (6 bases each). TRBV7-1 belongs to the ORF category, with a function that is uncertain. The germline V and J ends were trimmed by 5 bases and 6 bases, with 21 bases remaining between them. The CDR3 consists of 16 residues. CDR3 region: CASSPVGGLLWDTQYF. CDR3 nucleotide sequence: TGTGCCAGCAGCCCCGTTGGGGGGCTATTATGGGATACGCAGTATTTT.

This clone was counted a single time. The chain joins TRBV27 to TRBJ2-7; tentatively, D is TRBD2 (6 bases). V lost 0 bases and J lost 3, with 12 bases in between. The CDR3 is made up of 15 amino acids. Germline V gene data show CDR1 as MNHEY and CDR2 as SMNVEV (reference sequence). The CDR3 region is CASSLSVGGGYEQYF. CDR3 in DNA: TGTGCCAGCAGTTTATCGGTGGGAGGCGGCTACGAGCAGTACTTC.

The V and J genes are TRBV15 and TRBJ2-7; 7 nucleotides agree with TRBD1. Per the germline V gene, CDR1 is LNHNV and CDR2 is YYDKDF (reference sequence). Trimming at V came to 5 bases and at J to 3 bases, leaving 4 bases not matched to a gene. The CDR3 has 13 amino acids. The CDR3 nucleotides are TGTGCCACCAGCCCCCGACAGGGCTACGAGCAGTACTTC. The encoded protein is CATSPRQGYEQYF. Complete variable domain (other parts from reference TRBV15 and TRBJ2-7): DAMVIQNPRYQVTQFGKPVTLSCSQTLNHNVMYWYQQKSSQAPKLLFHYYDKDFNNEADTPDNFQSRRPNTSFCFLDIRSPGLGDTAMYLCATSPRQGYEQYFGPGTRLTVT.

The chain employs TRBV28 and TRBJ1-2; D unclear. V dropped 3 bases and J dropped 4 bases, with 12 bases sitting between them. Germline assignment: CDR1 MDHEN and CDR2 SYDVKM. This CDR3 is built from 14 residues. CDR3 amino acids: CASSFTAVRYGYTF. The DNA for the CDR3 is TGTGCCAGCAGTTTTACGGCAGTCCGCTATGGCTACACCTTC.

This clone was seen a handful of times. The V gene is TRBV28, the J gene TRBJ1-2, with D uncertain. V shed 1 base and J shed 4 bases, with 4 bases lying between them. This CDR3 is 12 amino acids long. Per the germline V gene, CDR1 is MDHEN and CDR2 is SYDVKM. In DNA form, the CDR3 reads TGTGCCAGCAGTTTATCCTCCTATGGCTACACCTTC. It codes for CASSLSSYGYTF.

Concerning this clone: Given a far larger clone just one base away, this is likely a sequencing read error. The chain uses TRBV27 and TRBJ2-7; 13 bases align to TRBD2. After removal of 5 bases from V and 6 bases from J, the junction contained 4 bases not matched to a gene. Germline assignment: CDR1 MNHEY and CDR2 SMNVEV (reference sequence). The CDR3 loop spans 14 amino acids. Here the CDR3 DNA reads TGTGCCAGCAGTGGGACTAGCGGGAACTGCGAGCAGTACTTC. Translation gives CASSGTSGNCEQYF.

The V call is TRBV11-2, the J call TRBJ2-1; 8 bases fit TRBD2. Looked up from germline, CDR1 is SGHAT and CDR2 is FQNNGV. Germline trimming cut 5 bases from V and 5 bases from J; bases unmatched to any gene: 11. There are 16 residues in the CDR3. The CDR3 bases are TGTGCCAGCAGCCCCATGAGACTAGCGCTTAACAATGAGCAGTTCTTC. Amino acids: CASSPMRLALNNEQFF. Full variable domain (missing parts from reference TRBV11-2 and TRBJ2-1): EAGVAQSPRYKIIEKRQSVAFWCNPISGHATLYWYQQILGQGPKLLIQFQNNGVVDDSQLPKDRFSAERLKGVDSTLKIQPAKLEDSAVYLCASSPMRLALNNEQFFGPGTRLTVL.

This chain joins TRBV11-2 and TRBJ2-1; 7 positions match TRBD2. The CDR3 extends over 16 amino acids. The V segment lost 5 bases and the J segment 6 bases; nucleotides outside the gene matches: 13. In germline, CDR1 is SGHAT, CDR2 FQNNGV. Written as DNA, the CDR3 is TGTGCCAGCAGCAGGCGAGGGGCGGGAGAACTCAATGAGCAGTTCTTC. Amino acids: CASSRRGAGELNEQFF.

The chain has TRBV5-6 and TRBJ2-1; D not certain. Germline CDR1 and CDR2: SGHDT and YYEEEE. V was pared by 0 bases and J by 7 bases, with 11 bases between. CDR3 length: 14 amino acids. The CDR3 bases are TGTGCCAGCAGCTTGGCCATTCCGGGTAATGAGCAGTTCTTC. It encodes CASSLAIPGNEQFF. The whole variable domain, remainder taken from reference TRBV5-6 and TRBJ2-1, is DAGVTQSPTHLIKTRGQQVTLRCSPKSGHDTVSWYQQALGQGPQFIFQYYEEEERQRGNFPDRFSGHQFPNYSSELNVNALLLGDSALYLCASSLAIPGNEQFFGPGTRLTVL.

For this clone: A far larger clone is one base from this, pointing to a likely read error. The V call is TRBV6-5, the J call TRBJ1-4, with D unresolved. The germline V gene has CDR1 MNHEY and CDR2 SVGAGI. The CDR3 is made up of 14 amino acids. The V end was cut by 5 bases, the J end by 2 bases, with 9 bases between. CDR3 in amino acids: CASSLGCTNEKLFF. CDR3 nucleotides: TGTGCCAGCAGTCTCGGTTGTACTAATGAAAAACTGTTTTTT.